The rows below give T cell receptor beta chains drawn from one sample of a study of regulatory T cells in long-lasting Graves disease. TCRdb re-analysed the multiplex PCR reads in MiXCR, keeping a single row per CDR3 protein. This table has over 300,000 distinct CDR3 sequences, about 14% appearing once. The sample here was peripheral blood mononuclear cells (PBMCs), taken at new diagnosis, from a patient treated with antithyroid drugs. Source of these receptors: a female donor with Graves disease. The CDR3 runs from the conserved cysteine through the conserved F or W. D genes are given only for firm matches. The size entry is marked missing in some rows and otherwise reads once, few, many or a size class.

D,V,J,size,CDR3,DNA
NA,TRBV20-1,TRBJ1-4,many,CSAREQGRSFELFF,TGCAGTGCTAGAGAGCAGGGGAGGTCGTTTGAACTGTTTTTT
NA,TRBV30,TRBJ1-2,NA,CAWTGPSLTYGYTF,TGTGCCTGGACCGGCCCCTCCCTCACCTATGGCTACACCTTC
TRBD2,TRBV9,TRBJ2-3,few,CASSVEETGGLIDTQYF,TGTGCCAGCAGCGTCGAGGAAACGGGGGGGCTGATAGATACGCAGTATTTT
NA,TRBV5-1,TRBJ1-3,few,CASSLGVTSSGNTIYF,TGCGCCAGCAGCTTGGGTGTTACCAGCTCTGGAAACACCATATATTTT
TRBD1,TRBV4-1,TRBJ2-4,NA,CASSQSGTVRAKNIQYF,TGCGCCAGCAGCCAATCAGGGACAGTACGAGCCAAAAACATTCAGTACTTC
NA,TRBV2,TRBJ2-1,many,CASSPGDFNNEQFF,TGTGCCAGCAGTCCGGGGGACTTTAACAATGAGCAGTTCTTC
TRBD2,TRBV7-3,TRBJ2-2,many,CASSFPLLAGGVGELFF,TGTGCCAGCAGCTTCCCACTTCTGGCGGGGGGCGTCGGGGAGCTGTTTTTT
TRBD2,TRBV7-2,TRBJ2-1,many,CASSLIGSGSGDNEQFF,TGTGCCAGCAGCTTAATAGGTAGCGGGAGTGGGGACAATGAGCAGTTCTTC
TRBD1,TRBV7-2,TRBJ1-3,few,CASSVTGSGNTIYF,TGTGCCAGCAGCGTGACAGGGTCTGGAAACACCATATATTTT
TRBD2,TRBV9,TRBJ2-5,many,CASSADETSGTQETQYF,TGTGCCAGCAGCGCCGACGAGACTAGCGGAACCCAAGAGACCCAGTACTTC
TRBD1,TRBV20-1,TRBJ1-5,few,CSARGARGRQPQHF,TGCAGTGCTAGAGGGGCAAGGGGGCGTCAGCCCCAGCATTTT
NA,TRBV10-3,TRBJ1-6,few,CAIGLTRDGGNSPLHF,TGTGCCATCGGGTTAACCCGGGACGGGGGAAATTCACCCCTCCACTTT
NA,TRBV5-1,TRBJ2-1,many,CASSVVVGGGAPYNEQFF,TGCGCCAGCAGCGTCGTCGTAGGGGGGGGGGCCCCGTACAATGAGCAGTTCTTC
NA,TRBV19,TRBJ1-1,many,CASSIAMNTEAFF,TGTGCCAGTAGTATCGCCATGAACACTGAAGCTTTCTTT
NA,TRBV30,TRBJ1-1,many,CAWRAPWAVNTEAFF,TGTGCCTGGAGGGCCCCCTGGGCCGTGAACACTGAAGCTTTCTTT
TRBD1,TRBV12-3/TRBV12-4,TRBJ1-1,many,CASRQGMNTEAFF,TGTGCCAGCCGACAGGGGATGAACACTGAAGCTTTCTTT
NA,TRBV20-1,TRBJ2-7,many,CSARTLVGYEQYF,TGCAGTGCTCGCACCTTAGTAGGCTACGAGCAGTACTTC
TRBD1,TRBV5-6,TRBJ2-7,many,CASREGQGLYYEQYF,TGTGCCAGCAGAGAAGGACAGGGGCTATACTACGAGCAGTACTTC
TRBD1,TRBV15,TRBJ1-4,many,CATSRDKGQNEKLFF,TGTGCCACCAGCAGAGATAAGGGACAGAATGAAAAACTGTTTTTT
NA,TRBV5-1,TRBJ2-5,NA,CASSRNRDQETQYF,TGCGCCAGCAGCAGGAACAGGGATCAAGAGACCCAGTACTTC
NA,TRBV20-1,TRBJ2-3,many,CSARDLGGGYTDTQYF,TGCAGTGCTAGAGATCTGGGGGGGGGCTACACAGATACGCAGTATTTT
TRBD2,TRBV15,TRBJ2-2,NA,CATIGVPRGLAGGRPTGELFF,TGTGCCACCATAGGCGTACCGAGGGGACTAGCGGGAGGGCGTCCCACCGGGGAGCTGTTTTTT
NA,TRBV11-3,TRBJ2-1,many,CASSLRNSYNEQFF,TGTGCCAGCAGCCTACGTAACTCCTACAATGAGCAGTTCTTC
NA,TRBV12-3/TRBV12-4,TRBJ1-2,NA,CASSLGEGYTF,TGTGCCAGCAGTTTAGGGGAGGGCTACACCTTC
NA,TRBV12-3/TRBV12-4,TRBJ2-5,many,CASSQGLGGETQYF,TGTGCCAGCAGTCAGGGGTTAGGTGGAGAGACCCAGTACTTC
NA,TRBV6-1,TRBJ1-1,many,CASSEGTARRMNTEAFF,TGTGCCAGCAGTGAAGGTACAGCCCGGCGTATGAACACTGAAGCTTTCTTT
TRBD1,TRBV20-1,TRBJ1-2,many,CSARGTGGGYTF,TGCAGTGCTAGGGGGACAGGCGGAGGCTACACCTTC
NA,TRBV28,TRBJ2-1,many,CASSLSPSGTGNEQFF,TGTGCCAGCAGTTTATCTCCATCGGGGACTGGAAATGAGCAGTTCTTC
TRBD1,TRBV18,TRBJ1-2,NA,CASSPSTGSVYGYTF,TGTGCCAGCTCACCCTCGACAGGGAGTGTCTATGGCTACACCTTC
NA,TRBV12-5,TRBJ1-5,many,CASGLVGWDTQHGQPQHF,TGTGCTAGTGGTTTGGTAGGGTGGGACACCCAGCACGGTCAGCCCCAGCATTTT
TRBD2,TRBV6-5,TRBJ2-2,many,CASNYVLAGGANTGELFF,TGTGCCAGCAATTACGTCCTAGCGGGAGGGGCGAACACCGGGGAGCTGTTTTTT
NA,TRBV7-9,TRBJ2-7,many,CASTTLWEQYF,TGTGCCAGCACCACACTCTGGGAGCAGTACTTC
NA,TRBV7-9,TRBJ2-7,few,CASSFVRGEQYF,TGTGCCAGCAGCTTCGTGCGGGGCGAGCAGTACTTC
NA,TRBV12-3/TRBV12-4,TRBJ1-2,few,CASSSGGNGYTF,TGTGCCAGCAGTTCTGGGGGGAATGGCTACACCTTC
TRBD2,TRBV7-2,TRBJ2-7,many,CASSLELASTYEQYF,TGTGCCAGCAGCTTAGAACTAGCGTCAACCTACGAGCAGTACTTC
TRBD1,TRBV19,TRBJ1-5,few,CASSMGGGAGQPQHF,TGTGCCAGTAGTATGGGAGGGGGCGCCGGACAGCCCCAGCATTTT
NA,TRBV2,TRBJ2-1,NA,CAGGEVEQFF,TGTGCCGGCGGGGAGGTTGAGCAGTTCTTC
TRBD1,TRBV10-3,TRBJ1-2,many,CAINDRVVNGYTF,TGTGCCATCAATGACAGGGTGGTGAATGGCTACACCTTC
NA,TRBV30,TRBJ2-7,many,CAWSDNYEQYF,TGTGCCTGGAGTGACAACTACGAGCAGTACTTC
NA,TRBV12-3/TRBV12-4,TRBJ1-1,NA,CASSLLGVGARNTEAFF,TGTGCCAGCAGTTTGCTCGGTGTAGGGGCGAGGAACACTGAAGCTTTCTTT
TRBD2,TRBV5-4,TRBJ2-1,few,CASSLEGTSSRAEQFF,TGTGCCAGCAGCTTGGAGGGGACTAGCAGTCGGGCTGAGCAGTTCTTC
TRBD2,TRBV28,TRBJ2-3,many,CASLLAGGRWDGTDTQYF,TGTGCCAGCCTTCTAGCGGGAGGGAGGTGGGATGGCACAGATACGCAGTATTTT
NA,TRBV10-3,TRBJ1-1,many,CAISESTRGPTEAFF,TGTGCCATCAGTGAGTCGACTCGAGGGCCCACTGAAGCTTTCTTT
TRBD2,TRBV3-1,TRBJ2-1,NA,CASSQGQELAGPSYNEQFF,TGTGCCAGCAGCCAAGGTCAGGAACTAGCGGGGCCCTCCTACAATGAGCAGTTCTTC
NA,TRBV20-1,TRBJ1-6,NA,CSAWGGSSSNSPLHF,TGCAGTGCTTGGGGGGGGTCAAGCAGCAATTCACCCCTCCACTTT
TRBD2,TRBV7-2,TRBJ2-1,NA,CASSSHSIAGGRRYEQFF,TGTGCCAGCAGCTCACACTCCATAGCGGGAGGGCGAAGGTATGAGCAGTTCTTC
NA,TRBV27,TRBJ1-1,many,CASSLADCVLPNTEAFF,TGTGCCAGCAGTTTAGCGGACTGCGTACTACCAAACACTGAAGCTTTCTTT
TRBD1,TRBV6-5,TRBJ1-1,many,CASSYRFRGDTEAFF,TGTGCCAGCAGTTACCGATTCAGGGGGGACACTGAAGCTTTCTTT